These 25 T cell receptor beta chains were sequenced from one sample in a study of T cells in Graves' hyperthyroidism and ophthalmopathy. Amplification of TCR beta CDR3 regions was performed using RNA transcripts as template. HTBI primers were used for first-round RT-PCR of the TCR CDR3. One entry per CDR3 protein results from TCRdb running MiXCR on the multiplex PCR reads. The table has about 700,000 distinct CDR3 sequences, 13% to 15% seen once; the top ten hold more than 8.5%. Sequenced sample: blood. The receptors were gathered from a woman under 30 with Graves' hyperthyroidism.

The table lists this clonotype with a few counts. It may be a read error: a sequence one base away is much more abundant. The CDR3 loop is CASTTTPSGRTETQYF. The CDR3 DNA sequence: TGTGCCAGCACCACCACCCCCAGCGGGAGAACGGAGACCCAGTACTTC. V is TRBV7-9 and J is TRBJ2-5; 8 bases align to TRBD2. Per the germline V gene, CDR1 is SEHNR and CDR2 is FQNEAQ (reference sequence). Trimming at V came to 7 bases and at J to 5 bases, leaving 15 bases not matched to a gene. CDR3 length equals 16 residues.

Many counts were recorded for this clonotype. The rearrangement joins TRBV2 to TRBJ1-5; D is unclear. Per the germline V gene, CDR1 is SNHLY and CDR2 is FYNNEI. The length of the CDR3 is 12 residues. With 4 bases removed from V and 7 bases from J, the gap between germline ends came to 8 bases. CDR3 sequence: CASSVNQQPQHF. Here the CDR3 DNA reads TGTGCCAGCAGTGTGAATCAGCAGCCCCAGCATTTT.

In nucleotides, the CDR3 is TGTGCCAGCAGCTCAGGAGGGCTAGCGGGTCCTAACACCGGGGAGCTGTTTTTT. Its translation: CASSSGGLAGPNTGELFF. J is TRBJ2-2 and V is TRBV7-9, with 8 bases matching TRBD2. Looked up from germline, CDR1 is SEHNR and CDR2 is FQNEAQ (reference sequence). The CDR3 contains 18 residues. Germline trimming cut 4 bases from V and 2 bases from J; bases unmatched to any gene: 12.

This clonotype showed up many times. The chain employs TRBV30 and TRBJ2-5, with 12 nucleotides matching TRBD2. This CDR3 is built from 14 residues. CDR1 is GTSNPN, CDR2 SVGIG, per germline (reference sequence). Trimming removed 4 bases from V and 4 bases from J; junction bases left unmatched: 4. The CDR3 DNA sequence: TGTGCCTGGACTAGCGGGAGGGTACGAGAGACCCAGTACTTC. Residues: CAWTSGRVRETQYF. Complete variable domain (other parts from reference TRBV30 and TRBJ2-5): SQTIHQWPATLVQPVGSPLSLECTVEGTSNPNLYWYRQAAGRGLQLLFYSVGIGQISSEVPQNLSASRPQDRQFILSSKKLLLSDSGFYLCAWTSGRVRETQYFGPGTRLLVL.

The DNA for the CDR3 is TGCAGTTTCCGGGACGGAGTTTCCTACGAGCAGTACTTC. Translating gives CSFRDGVSYEQYF. The rearrangement uses TRBV20-1 and TRBJ2-7; either TRBD1 or TRBD2 may fit D (5 bases each). With 8 bases removed from V and 1 base from J, the gap between germline ends came to 15 bases. The CDR3 has 13 residues. Germline V gene lookup returns CDR1 DFQATT and CDR2 SNEGSKA (reference sequence).

This sequence joins TRBV12-3 or TRBV12-4 and TRBJ2-7; D possibly matches TRBD1 or TRBD2 (5 bases each). V lost 6 bases and J 3 bases, leaving 12 bases between the germline ends. This CDR3 spans 13 amino acids. The CDR3 sequence is CASSGDLLYEQYF. In DNA form, the CDR3 reads TGTGCCAGCAGCGGGGACCTCCTCTACGAGCAGTACTTC.

The J gene is TRBJ1-4, the V gene TRBV19; D possibly corresponds to TRBD1 (6 bases). Per the germline V gene, CDR1 is LNHDA and CDR2 is SQIVND (reference sequence). The CDR3 runs to 16 residues. V gave up 3 bases and J gave up 7 bases, with 18 bases separating them. The CDR3 protein is CASSIGQLARSEKLFF. The CDR3, as DNA: TGTGCCAGTAGTATTGGACAGCTGGCCCGGAGTGAAAAACTGTTTTTT.

At least ten counts were recorded for this clonotype. The chain employs TRBV10-3 and TRBJ1-3; perhaps TRBD1 as D (6 bases). From germline, CDR1 is ENHRY and CDR2 SYGVKD. CDR3 length: 17 residues. The V end lost 6 bases, the J end lost 0 bases, and 18 bases lay between the germline ends. The CDR3 protein is CAIRDSTYLHSGNTIYF. Written as DNA, the CDR3 is TGTGCCATCAGGGACAGCACTTACCTCCACTCTGGAAACACCATATATTTT.

This clonotype was seen at least ten times. This chain joins TRBV11-2 and TRBJ2-7; 7 nucleotides agree with TRBD1. The length of the CDR3 is 14 residues. J was trimmed by 2 bases and V by 5 bases; bases with no gene match: 6. Germline V lookup: CDR1 SGHAT, CDR2 FQNNGV. Here the CDR3 DNA reads TGTGCCAGCAGCGCCCGGGACAGTACCTACGAGCAGTACTTC. Its translation: CASSARDSTYEQYF.

This clonotype has a count of ten or more. CDR3 sequence (DNA): TGTGCCAGCAGTTCGCGGGAGGAAGAGACCCAGTACTTC. It encodes CASSSREEETQYF. The chain couples TRBV6-2 or TRBV6-3 to TRBJ2-5; 8 positions match TRBD2. This CDR3 has 13 residues. V lost 4 bases to trimming and J lost 3 bases; unmatched junction nucleotides: 1. Per germline, CDR1 MNHEY and CDR2 SVGEGT.

V usage is TRBV2 and J usage is TRBJ2-7; possibly TRBD2 for D (5 bases). The CDR3 is made up of 11 amino acids. The germline gives CDR1 SNHLY, CDR2 FYNNEI. With 8 bases removed from V and 6 bases from J, the gap between germline ends came to 11 bases. CDR3 bases: TGTGCCAGCGTGAGGGTATCCGAGCAGTACTTC. It yields the protein CASVRVSEQYF.

In its sample, this clonotype was seen a few times. The chain carries TRBV6-5 and TRBJ1-1; 9 nucleotides line up with TRBD1. Trimming at V came to 2 bases and at J to 0 bases, leaving 10 bases not matched to a gene. This CDR3 spans 18 amino acids. Per the germline V gene, CDR1 is MNHEY and CDR2 is SVGAGI. The CDR3 region is CASSYVARTGVMNTEAFF. The CDR3 bases are TGTGCCAGCAGTTACGTAGCCAGGACAGGGGTTATGAACACTGAAGCTTTCTTT.

On this clonotype itself: This may come from a read error, since a much larger clone is one base off. The chain combines TRBV5-5 with TRBJ2-1; the D is unclear. Germline CDR1 SGHKS, CDR2 YYEKEE (reference sequence). The CDR3 contains 17 residues. The CDR3 DNA follows: TGTGCCAGCTGCTTTAAGCTCAGTGAACTCTTCGGGTGGGAGCAGTTCTTC. It encodes CASCFKLSELFGWEQFF.

This clonotype was detected ten times or more. The rearrangement joins TRBV6-5 to TRBJ2-2; 8 nucleotides agree with TRBD1. The CDR3 loop spans 14 amino acids. Germline V gives CDR1 MNHEY, CDR2 SVGAGI. Trimming cost V 1 base and J 8 bases; bases outside gene matches: 3. CDR3 protein: CASSYFRGLGELFF. The DNA of the CDR3 is TGTGCCAGCAGTTACTTCAGGGGGCTAGGGGAGCTGTTTTTT.

This clonotype was picked up many times. The CDR3 here is CASSPRTGLGTEAFF. CDR3 sequence (DNA): TGTGCCAGCAGCCCCCGGACAGGGCTAGGCACTGAAGCTTTCTTT. The rearrangement joins TRBV3-1 to TRBJ1-1; 8 bases agree with TRBD1. This CDR3 comprises 15 residues. Trimming at V came to 4 bases and at J to 4 bases, leaving 8 bases not matched to a gene. Germline V gives CDR1 LGHDT, CDR2 YNNKEL (reference sequence).

In this sample, this clonotype turned up many times. The chain recombines TRBV2 with TRBJ1-1, with TRBD1 matching 12 bases. Germline V gene sequence: CDR1 SNHLY, CDR2 FYNNEI. J was trimmed by 1 base and V by 11 bases; bases with no gene match: 11. The CDR3 has 16 amino acids. The CDR3 DNA sequence: TGTGCCCAGCAATCGGGACAGGGGGCCGAGAACACTGAAGCTTTCTTT. It encodes CAQQSGQGAENTEAFF.

This clonotype came up a few times. The CDR3 sequence is CASSHGTSHTDTQYF. In DNA, the CDR3 is TGTGCCAGCAGCCATGGGACTAGCCACACAGATACGCAGTATTTT. The J gene is TRBJ2-3, the V gene TRBV9; 9 bases align to TRBD2. The length of the CDR3 is 15 residues. The trim removed 4 bases at V and 2 bases at J, leaving 5 bases unmatched. Germline-derived CDR1 and CDR2 are SGDLS and YYNGEE.

The sample holds a few counts of this clonotype. V is TRBV4-3 and J is TRBJ2-1; 9 nucleotides align to TRBD1. The CDR3 length is 18 residues. Germline CDR1 LGHNA, CDR2 YSLEER. V lost 0 bases, J lost 2 bases, and 8 bases stayed unmatched. CDR3: CASSQDGPGQGTYNEQFF. CDR3 nucleotides: TGCGCCAGCAGCCAAGATGGACCGGGACAGGGAACCTACAATGAGCAGTTCTTC.

This clonotype was seen ten or more times. The rearrangement links TRBV27 to TRBJ2-1, with no clear D. This CDR3 comprises 16 residues. V was cut by 6 bases and J by 0 bases, with 15 bases left in between. From germline, CDR1 is MNHEY and CDR2 SMNVEV (reference sequence). CDR3 sequence: CASRRGRSISYNEQFF. CDR3 nucleotides: TGTGCCAGCAGGCGCGGACGGTCCATCTCCTACAATGAGCAGTTCTTC.

This clonotype has a handful of counts. The rearrangement joins TRBV9 to TRBJ2-1, with D possibly being TRBD2 (5 bases). The V gene's germline CDR1 is SGDLS and CDR2 YYNGEE. V shed 0 bases and J shed 0 bases, with 7 bases lying between them. The CDR3 consists of 15 residues. CDR3 residues: CASSVDGISYNEQFF. In nucleotides, the CDR3 is TGTGCCAGCAGCGTAGACGGGATCTCCTACAATGAGCAGTTCTTC.

The chain is built from TRBV15 and TRBJ2-7; maybe TRBD1 (6 bases). This CDR3 comprises 17 residues. Trimming took 1 base from V and 4 from J, leaving 20 bases between them. The germline V gene has CDR1 LNHNV and CDR2 YYDKDF (reference sequence). CDR3 protein: CATSRASIRGTTYEQYF. Here the CDR3 DNA reads TGTGCCACCAGCAGAGCTTCGATAAGGGGGACGACTTACGAGCAGTACTTC. Filled out from reference TRBV15 and TRBJ2-7, the complete variable domain reads DAMVIQNPRYQVTQFGKPVTLSCSQTLNHNVMYWYQQKSSQAPKLLFHYYDKDFNNEADTPDNFQSRRPNTSFCFLDIRSPGLGDTAMYLCATSRASIRGTTYEQYFGPGTRLTVT.

This clonotype was observed at least ten times. The chain is built from TRBV15 and TRBJ2-3; possible D gene TRBD2, 5 bases. CDR1 is LNHNV, CDR2 YYDKDF, per germline (reference sequence). V was trimmed by 3 bases and J by 3 bases, leaving 16 bases between them. The CDR3 length is 16 residues. The CDR3 region is CATSSRNRGVTDTQYF. Here the CDR3 DNA reads TGTGCCACCAGCAGCAGGAACCGGGGAGTGACAGATACGCAGTATTTT.

V is TRBV12-3 or TRBV12-4 and J is TRBJ2-6; 7 nucleotides agree with TRBD2. V was clipped by 7 bases and J by 0 bases; unmatched bases: 6. This CDR3 comprises 16 residues. The CDR3 here is CASTGGRSSGANVLTF. The CDR3 DNA reads TGTGCCAGCACCGGCGGGAGAAGCTCTGGGGCCAACGTCCTGACTTTC.

The rearrangement links TRBV29-1 to TRBJ1-2, with D tentatively TRBD1 (6 bases). Germline loops: CDR1 SQVTM, CDR2 ANQGSEA. The CDR3 runs 14 residues. Between the trimmed V and J ends, which lost 6 bases and 1 base, there was a span of 15 bases. This CDR3 reads CSVETGRYNYGYTF. The CDR3 bases are TGCAGCGTAGAAACAGGGCGGTATAACTATGGCTACACCTTC.

The CDR3 nucleotides are TGTGCCAGCAGCGGGGGCGGCCCGGGATCCTTATTCCCTAGCACAGATACGCAGTATTTT. Translation gives CASSGGGPGSLFPSTDTQYF. The chain uses TRBV7-9 and TRBJ2-3; maybe TRBD1 (6 bases). The CDR3 is 20 amino acids. Trimming took off 5 bases at V and 0 bases at J, with 27 bases between the two ends. In germline, CDR1 is SEHNR, CDR2 FQNEAQ (reference sequence).